This TCR beta chain was profiled in a study of radiotherapy plus CTLA-4 blockade in lung cancer. Regarding the study as a whole: Blood-borne expansion of tumor-derived TCR clones followed radiotherapy plus ipilimumab. The best prediction of response reportedly came from early blood T cell clone dynamics, with interferon-beta.

Method: immunoSEQ multiplex PCR; TCRdb's copy keeps in-frame clones and lacks some. The sample records more than 30,000 clones, roughly four fifths being singletons. This CDR3 spans 16 amino acids. The V end was cut by 6 bases, the J end by 2 bases, with 19 bases between. CDR1 LNHDA and CDR2 SQIVND come from the germline V gene (reference sequence). Concerning this clone: Its antigen is unidentified.

The source material was peripheral blood, sampled from a patient treated with radiotherapy plus ipilimumab. This chain connects TRBV19 to TRBJ2-5; D perhaps matches TRBD2 (5 bases). This receptor was taken from a human donor with non-small cell lung cancer that progressed on radiotherapy plus ipilimumab. CDR3 protein: CASSDKGRGRQETQYF. Here the CDR3 DNA reads TGTGCCAGTAGCGATAAAGGGAGAGGGAGACAAGAGACCCAGTACTTC.